This record looks at one T cell receptor beta chain sequence and its context. CDR3 length equals 12 residues. Per germline, CDR1 SQVTM and CDR2 ANQGSEA. V lost 6 bases to trimming and J lost 4 bases; unmatched junction nucleotides: 1. For the second PCR, which ran for about 6 to 11 cycles, a sample-barcoded 5' primer and a J-beta primer mix were used. TCRdb reprocessed the 5' RACE reads with MiXCR, giving one entry per CDR3 protein. The data show 1.5 million to 2 million distinct CDR3 sequences, approximately 50% seen once. The data originate from a study of blood T cells in healthy people across ages.

This receptor was taken from a middle-aged woman in good health. V gene TRBV29-1 combines with J gene TRBJ2-4, with TRBD1 identical over 9 bases. The sequencing input was blood. The CDR3 here is CSVTGGKNIQYF. The CDR3, as DNA: TGCAGCGTGACAGGGGGGAAAAACATTCAGTACTTC.